This TCR beta chain was identified in a study of CD8 T cells in Susac syndrome. Germline-derived CDR1 and CDR2 are DFQATT and SNEGSKA (reference sequence). V shed 0 bases and J 5 bases; nucleotides not matched to a gene: 7. The CDR3 runs to 16 residues. The TEMRA cells underwent FACS enrichment, while the CD8+ and CD4+ T cells underwent negative isolation. RNA in amounts of roughly 0.5 to 1 ug was reverse transcribed with random hexamers. Across 54 Vbeta and 13 Jbeta, TCR beta CDR3 was amplified with immunoSEQ multiplex PCR. TCRdb ran MiXCR on the immunoSEQ multiplex PCR reads and lists one entry per CDR3 protein. Counted here are roughly 86,000 distinct CDR3 sequences, roughly 96% occurring once; the ten biggest clones make up more than 0.5%.

This TCR came from a human donor with Susac syndrome. J is TRBJ2-5 and V is TRBV20-1, with 12 bases lining up with TRBD2. Sequencing was carried out using CD8+ T cells from PBMCs. This chain's CDR3 is CSARDWTSGAGETQYF. As DNA, the CDR3 is TGCAGTGCTAGAGATTGGACTAGCGGGGCCGGGGAGACCCAGTACTTC.